This T cell receptor beta chain was captured by sequencing in a study of CD8 T cells in ankylosing spondylitis. Study conclusions and caveats: Some motif variants had been reported before (in reactive arthritis synovial fluid and blood). Peripheral blood samples showed relatively rare disease-linked clones, and these clones were CD8+. Researchers reportedly found disease-linked clones significantly enriched in matched ankylosing spondylitis synovial fluid. In ankylosing spondylitis blood, a motif of eight highly homologous TCR beta variants appeared characteristic.

This clonotype was detected many times. What it binds is not known. TCRdb recomputed calls from the 5' RACE reads with MiXCR, one row per CDR3 protein. The data hold over 100,000 distinct CDR3 sequences, with over 6.5% observed a single time. The sequencing sample was made of blood, either unsorted or a sorted T cell fraction (not recorded which). This clonotype was sampled from a male donor with ankylosing spondylitis or in good health (not recorded which).

CDR3 residues: CSASILAVRTDTQYF. CDR3 sequence (DNA): TGCAGTGCTAGTATTCTAGCGGTTCGCACAGATACGCAGTATTTT. This chain connects TRBV20-1 to TRBJ2-3; 7 bases are shared with TRBD2. The trim removed 3 bases at V and 1 base at J, leaving 7 bases unmatched. Germline lookup yields CDR1 DFQATT and CDR2 SNEGSKA (reference sequence). The CDR3 consists of 15 residues.